This TCR beta chain is drawn from a study of sequential checkpoint blockade in melanoma. The repertoire was sequenced with immunoSEQ multiplex PCR; TCRdb's copy has only in-frame clones and lacks some. The data contain roughly 20,000 clones, approximately 27% of them singletons. Treatment: randomized to nivolumab then ipilimumab (arm A) or the reverse (arm B). Trimming shortened V by 0 bases and J by 4 bases, and 1 base separated the two germline ends. Germline lookup yields CDR1 LNHDA and CDR2 SQIVND (reference sequence). CDR3 length equals 12 residues. Material: tumor tissue (inferred from file names), obtained from a patient given nivolumab and ipilimumab in sequence. This TCR derives from a human donor with melanoma. The J gene is TRBJ2-1, the V gene TRBV19, with no clear D. CDR3 sequence reads: CASSIEYNEQFF. The DNA for the CDR3 is TGTGCCAGTAGTATAGAGTACAATGAGCAGTTCTTC.